The present T cell receptor beta chain was sequenced within a study of blood T cell repertoires in COVID-19. Across the whole study: Donors in the United States, Italy and Spain gave samples during acute or convalescent COVID-19. Nucleic acid was either cDNA or gDNA, and it came from T cells, B-cell-depleted T cells, or PBMCs.

The CDR3 is 19 residues long. Enrolment of Seattle patients took place during active infection, and they were followed longitudinally. Produced via immunoSEQ multiplex PCR; TCRdb's table is partial and in-frame only. The repertoire holds just under 350,000 clones, with roughly 86% as singletons. Sequencing input: peripheral blood. The source is a woman between 70 and 85 years old with COVID-19, enrolled during active disease. The chain is built from TRBV21-1 and TRBJ1-3; the table names TRBD1, a call not compared with the DNA. TRBV21-1 is flagged as a pseudogene. The CDR3 loop is CASYLGGGTGETAGNTIYF. The CDR3 DNA follows: TGTGCCAGCTACTTAGGGGGCGGCACAGGGGAAACGGCTGGAAACACCATATATTTT.